These 9 T cell receptor beta chains came from one sample sequenced in a study of blood T cell repertoires in COVID-19. Assay: immunoSEQ multiplex PCR; the TCRdb copy retains only in-frame clones and omits some. The sample gives under 300,000 clones, about four fifths of which show up once; roughly 2% is in the top ten. The specimen was peripheral blood. These receptors were collected from a man aged 30 to 39 who had recovered from COVID-19.

The chain employs TRBV7-9 and TRBJ2-3, with 13 bases fitting TRBD2. The CDR3 is made up of 17 amino acids. V trimming: 5 bases; J trimming: 2 bases; junction bases outside the gene matches: 7. CDR1 SEHNR and CDR2 FQNEAQ come from the germline V gene (reference sequence). The CDR3 region has the DNA TGTGCCAGCAGCCCGCGGACTAGCGGGGGTTTCACAGATACGCAGTATTTT. Translated: CASSPRTSGGFTDTQYF.

The chain employs TRBV18 and TRBJ1-3, with a possible D match to TRBD1 (5 bases). V lost 3 bases and J lost 0, with 15 bases in between. CDR3 length: 17 residues. Per the germline V gene, CDR1 is KGHSH and CDR2 is LQKENI. CDR3 loop: CASSPPGGKSSGNTIYF. The CDR3 coding sequence is TGTGCCAGCTCACCTCCGGGGGGGAAATCCTCTGGAAACACCATATATTTT.

A few counts support this clone. The V call is TRBV7-9, the J call TRBJ1-4, with TRBD1 identical over 7 bases. V dropped 1 base and J dropped 4; count of bases not matched to a gene: 3. CDR3 size: 15 residues. CDR1 and CDR2 (germline): SEHNR, FQNEAQ (reference sequence). The CDR3 here is CASSLGGQINEKLFF. The DNA for the CDR3 is TGTGCCAGCAGCTTAGGGGGACAGATTAATGAAAAACTGTTTTTT.

The chain is built from TRBV6-5 and TRBJ2-1; TRBD2 aligns across 7 bases. The J segment lost 15 bases and the V segment lost 6 bases, leaving 20 bases of the junction unmatched. Germline values: CDR1 MNHEY, CDR2 SVGAGI. CDR3 length: 15 amino acids. The CDR3 DNA reads as TGTGCCAGCAGGGGTTTATATCTAGCGGACCGGGGTCGGTTCTTC. This encodes CASRGLYLADRGRFF.

The chain employs TRBV27 and TRBJ2-5; D uncertain. The CDR3 runs to 13 residues. Germline V gene data show CDR1 as MNHEY and CDR2 as SMNVEV (reference sequence). V was clipped by 10 bases and J by 3 bases, with 15 bases between them. DNA for the CDR3: TGTGCCACGATAGATCTTCCTAAAGAGACCCAGTACTTC. Its translation is CATIDLPKETQYF.

The chain joins TRBV6-1 to TRBJ1-2; the D is unclear. The CDR3 spans 15 residues. The germline V gene has CDR1 MNHNS and CDR2 SASEGT. V was cut by 0 bases and J by 4 bases, with 12 bases left in between. CDR3 coding DNA: TGTGCCAGCAGTGAAGCGCCGTGGGCTGGCTATGGCTACACCTTC. Protein sequence: CASSEAPWAGYGYTF.

This chain connects TRBV10-3 to TRBJ1-1; 8 bases fit TRBD1. V gave up 9 bases and J gave up 0 bases; unmatched junction bases: 3. CDR3 length equals 13 residues. Per the germline V gene, CDR1 is ENHRY and CDR2 is SYGVKD. CDR3 residues: CAIQTGVNTEAFF. DNA for the CDR3: TGTGCCATTCAGACAGGGGTGAACACTGAAGCTTTCTTT.

The chain is built from TRBV5-4 and TRBJ1-2; the D gene is possibly TRBD1 (6 bases). Per the germline V gene, CDR1 is SGHNT and CDR2 is YYREEE (reference sequence). The CDR3 sequence is 14 residues long. V lost 0 bases and J 8 bases, leaving 14 bases between the germline ends. CDR3 loop: CASSLAGEFKGYTF. CDR3 DNA sequence: TGTGCCAGCAGCTTGGCAGGGGAATTTAAAGGCTACACCTTC.

V is TRBV7-9 and J is TRBJ1-1; 7 bases agree with TRBD1. Germline values: CDR1 SEHNR, CDR2 FQNEAQ (reference sequence). There are 15 residues in the CDR3. J gave up 5 bases and V 11 bases, and 17 bases lay outside the gene matches. The CDR3 DNA reads as TGTGCCGGCGACCCGTGGGGACAGTTCCTTACTGAAGCTTTCTTT. Protein: CAGDPWGQFLTEAFF.